The 28 T cell receptor beta chains reported below all come from one sample, sequenced in a study of human T cells and chemical hapten exposure. Time point noted: patch test 3, about 24 weeks after DPC sensitization. Specified treatment: therapeutic diphenylcyclopropenone sensitization with weekly scalp DPC. A single record per CDR3 protein comes from TCRdb applying MiXCR to the RACE reads. This table has about 90,000 distinct CDR3 sequences, roughly 11% appearing once. This sample comprised whole blood, obtained in connection with sensitization to the hapten diphenylcyclopropenone (DPC). The receptors stem from a woman aged 25-40 years with alopecia areata. Some clones in this sample may be carry-over from other donors' samples.

For this clonotype: At one of its ends the junction is not consistent with the germline gene, which may arise from a read error. The rearrangement links TRBV11-2 to TRBJ2-1, with a tentative D call TRBD1 (6 bases). The CDR3 totals 11 residues. CDR1 is SGHAT, CDR2 FQNNGV, per germline. The CDR3 nucleotides read TGTGCCAGCAGCTCCGCCGGGACACTTTACTTC. Translating gives CASSSAGTLYF.

The gene calls are TRBV2 and TRBJ2-2; weak D call: TRBD1 (6 bases). This CDR3 contains 15 residues. Germline assignment: CDR1 SNHLY and CDR2 FYNNEI. V was trimmed by 3 bases and J by 4 bases, leaving 12 bases between them. The CDR3 region is CASSEFRTATGELFF. The CDR3 DNA is TGTGCCAGCAGTGAGTTCCGGACAGCCACCGGGGAGCTGTTTTTT.

This clonotype appeared many times. The chain carries TRBV7-9 and TRBJ2-1; D is undetermined. Trimming shortened V by 3 bases and J by 2 bases, and 11 bases separated the two germline ends. Germline values: CDR1 SEHNR, CDR2 FQNEAQ (reference sequence). This CDR3 is 15 amino acids long. The CDR3 nucleotides are TGTGCCAGCAGCTTCGACCGTGACCCCTACAATGAGCAGTTCTTC. The encoded protein is CASSFDRDPYNEQFF.

Regarding this clonotype: A much larger clone lies a single base off, so this may be a read error. The chain employs TRBV7-6 and TRBJ1-2; D unclear. The CDR3 covers 13 residues. The germline V gene has CDR1 SGHVS and CDR2 FNYEAQ. The CDR3 nucleotides read TGTGCCAGCGGCTTAGGTACCCAGTATGGCTACACCTTC. Amino acids: CASGLGTQYGYTF.

There are many counts of this clonotype. The CDR3, as DNA: TGTGCCAGCAAGGAGTCGGGGTTCAAGCCCCAGCATTTT. This gives the protein CASKESGFKPQHF. V is TRBV12-3 or TRBV12-4 and J is TRBJ1-5; D remains ambiguous. The CDR3 is made up of 13 amino acids. Trimming shortened V by 7 bases and J by 8 bases, and 15 bases separated the two germline ends.

This chain connects TRBV6-2 or TRBV6-3 to TRBJ1-5; 8 bases are shared with TRBD1. This CDR3 region has 15 residues. With 0 bases clipped from V and 7 bases from J, the junction kept 5 bases outside the gene matches. Germline CDR1 reads MNHEY; CDR2 reads SVGEGT. As DNA, the CDR3 is TGTGCCAGCAGTTACTCCCGGACAGGGTCCCAGCCCCAGCATTTT. It translates to CASSYSRTGSQPQHF.

The chain joins TRBV7-2 to TRBJ1-6; 9 bases map to TRBD1. Germline trimming cut 7 bases from V and 8 bases from J; bases unmatched to any gene: 6. Germline values: CDR1 SGHTA, CDR2 FQGNSA. This CDR3 is 14 amino acids long. In nucleotides, the CDR3 is TGTGCCAGCACGTCGGACAGGGGCTATTCACCCCTCCACTTT. This codes for CASTSDRGYSPLHF.

Ten or more counts support this clonotype. The rearrangement links TRBV11-2 to TRBJ2-1, with TRBD2 as a possible D gene (5 bases). Trimming took 6 bases from V and 5 from J, leaving 11 bases between them. This CDR3 contains 13 residues. The germline CDR1 and CDR2 sequences are SGHAT and FQNNGV. For the CDR3, the DNA is TGTGCCAGCAGGCGCGGACTCGACAATGAGCAGTTCTTC. The encoded protein is CASRRGLDNEQFF.

The chain carries TRBV6-2 or TRBV6-3 and TRBJ1-2; D is unclear. Looked up from germline, CDR1 is MNHEY and CDR2 is SVGEGT. The CDR3 covers 12 residues. Trimming cost V 6 bases and J 4 bases, with 9 bases left between them. The CDR3 sequence: CASSRSSYGYTF. CDR3 in DNA: TGTGCCAGCAGCAGGAGCTCCTATGGCTACACCTTC.

This clonotype was counted ten times or more. The genes are TRBV29-1 and TRBJ2-5; D call uncertain. The CDR3 spans 10 residues. Deletions cut 4 bases from V and 2 bases from J, with 2 bases between. The V gene's germline CDR1 is SQVTM and CDR2 ANQGSEA. Written as DNA, the CDR3 is TGCAGCGTTGTGCAAGAGACCCAGTACTTC. Encoded protein: CSVVQETQYF.

In this sample, this clonotype turned up many times. V gene TRBV28 combines with J gene TRBJ1-1; D remains ambiguous. The length of the CDR3 is 12 residues. Trimming cost V 11 bases and J 4 bases, with 14 bases left between them. Germline V gene data show CDR1 as MDHEN and CDR2 as SYDVKM. This chain's CDR3 is CALRAGSTEAFF. CDR3 sequence (DNA): TGTGCCCTACGGGCGGGGAGCACTGAAGCTTTCTTT.

This clonotype was counted at least ten times. This rearrangement joins TRBV29-1 to TRBJ2-7, with 11 bases aligning to TRBD1. V dropped 6 bases and J dropped 0; count of bases not matched to a gene: 4. The CDR3 is 14 amino acids. CDR1 SQVTM and CDR2 ANQGSEA come from the germline V gene. The CDR3 bases are TGCAGCGTCTGGACAGGGGGCTTCTCCTACGAGCAGTACTTC. Encoded protein: CSVWTGGFSYEQYF.

The rearrangement links TRBV6-1 to TRBJ1-5, with no clear D. The CDR3 runs 17 residues. CDR1 and CDR2 (germline): MNHNS, SASEGT. V was cut by 0 bases and J by 7 bases, with 19 bases left in between. DNA of the CDR3: TGTGCCAGCAGTGAAGCAAGTGCCCCTTCGGGATACCAGCCCCAGCATTTT. Its translation is CASSEASAPSGYQPQHF.

This clonotype has ten or more counts. V and J are TRBV5-1 and TRBJ1-1, with 7 bases aligning to TRBD1. Looked up from germline, CDR1 is SGHRS and CDR2 is YFSETQ. The CDR3 sequence is 13 residues long. V shed 4 bases, J shed 7 bases, and the junction held 7 bases outside the gene matches. As DNA, the CDR3 is TGCGCCAGCAGCACCGGGACAGTAAATGAAGCTTTCTTT. Amino acid sequence: CASSTGTVNEAFF. Full variable domain (rest looked up from reference TRBV5-1 and TRBJ1-1): KAGVTQTPRYLIKTRGQQVTLSCSPISGHRSVSWYQQTPGQGLQFLFEYFSETQRNKGNFPGRFSGRQFSNSRSEMNVSTLELGDSALYLCASSTGTVNEAFFGQGTRLTVV.

The V gene is TRBV7-9, the J gene TRBJ2-3, with D hard to call. V was trimmed by 4 bases and J by 0 bases, leaving 8 bases between them. The CDR3 sequence is 14 residues long. Germline CDR1 is SEHNR and CDR2 is FQNEAQ (reference sequence). The CDR3: CASSSPPSTDTQYF. The DNA of the CDR3 is TGTGCCAGCAGCTCCCCACCGAGCACAGATACGCAGTATTTT.

This clonotype has ten or more counts. J is TRBJ2-1 and V is TRBV5-1; D is uncertain. The CDR3 sequence is 14 residues long. Trimming stripped 0 bases from V and 12 bases from J, with 16 bases between. The V gene's germline CDR1 is SGHRS and CDR2 YFSETQ. The CDR3 loop is CASSLAVAASGQFF. The DNA for the CDR3 is TGCGCCAGCAGCTTGGCAGTGGCCGCCTCGGGGCAGTTCTTC.

The chain joins TRBV28 to TRBJ2-7, with 10 bases aligning to TRBD2. The CDR3 totals 14 residues. Germline V gives CDR1 MDHEN, CDR2 SYDVKM. V lost 5 bases and J lost 2; bases outside the gene matches: 3. For the CDR3, the DNA is TGTGCCAGCAGTGAGAGCGGGAGGGCCTACGAGCAGTACTTC. Translation: CASSESGRAYEQYF. The full variable domain, rest sourced from reference TRBV28 and TRBJ2-7, is DVKVTQSSRYLVKRTGEKVFLECVQDMDHENMFWYRQDPGLGLRLIYFSYDVKMKEKGDIPEGYSVSREKKERFSLILESASTNQTSMYLCASSESGRAYEQYFGPGTRLTVT.

Only a few counts were recorded for this clonotype. This chain joins TRBV30 and TRBJ1-2, with unresolved D. The germline gives CDR1 GTSNPN, CDR2 SVGIG (reference sequence). This CDR3 has 11 residues. Trimming stripped 3 bases from V and 0 bases from J, with 2 bases between. The CDR3 sequence: CAWSPNYGYTF. In DNA, the CDR3 is TGTGCCTGGAGCCCTAACTATGGCTACACCTTC.

The V call is TRBV30, the J call TRBJ2-2; D not certain. Germline V gives CDR1 GTSNPN, CDR2 SVGIG (reference sequence). CDR3 length: 11 amino acids. Trimming removed 4 bases at V and 5 bases at J, with 5 bases between. This chain's CDR3 is CAWKGTGELFF. The CDR3 DNA follows: TGTGCCTGGAAGGGTACCGGGGAGCTGTTTTTT.

There are many counts of this clonotype. The chain has TRBV10-2 and TRBJ2-5; possibly TRBD2 for D (6 bases). V lost 0 bases and J lost 3, with 23 bases in between. Looked up from germline, CDR1 is WSHSY and CDR2 is SAAADI. This CDR3 spans 19 amino acids. CDR3 sequence (DNA): TGCGCCAGCAGTGAGTCACCGACTAGGGCCCGTATTAACAAAGAGACCCAGTACTTC. This gives the protein CASSESPTRARINKETQYF.

This clonotype occurred a few times. The rearrangement links TRBV28 to TRBJ2-5; the D gene is possibly TRBD1 (5 bases). Trimming removed 6 bases from V and 7 bases from J, with 21 bases in between. Germline V gives CDR1 MDHEN, CDR2 SYDVKM. The CDR3 spans 15 residues. This CDR3 is CASSPGLSRAWTQYF. The CDR3 region has the DNA TGTGCCAGCAGCCCCGGGCTTTCCAGGGCGTGGACCCAGTACTTC.

This clonotype was counted many times. This rearrangement joins TRBV30 to TRBJ1-5; 7 bases fit TRBD1. After removal of 5 bases from V and 7 bases from J, the junction contained 8 bases not matched to a gene. CDR1 is GTSNPN, CDR2 SVGIG, per germline (reference sequence). The CDR3 totals 13 residues. As DNA, the CDR3 is TGTGCCTGGGCGACAGGGTTGAAACAGCCCCAGCATTTT. It encodes CAWATGLKQPQHF.

This clonotype was counted at least ten times. The V gene is TRBV11-2, the J gene TRBJ1-1; no definite D call. Per the germline V gene, CDR1 is SGHAT and CDR2 is FQNNGV. This CDR3 is built from 13 residues. Trimming took off 3 bases at V and 1 base at J, with 6 bases between the two ends. The CDR3 loop reads CASSFLQNTEAFF. The CDR3 nucleotides read TGTGCCAGCAGCTTCTTGCAGAACACTGAAGCTTTCTTT.

This chain uses TRBV20-1 with TRBJ1-1, with D hard to call. Germline loops: CDR1 DFQATT, CDR2 SNEGSKA (reference sequence). The CDR3 has 14 amino acids. V lost 3 bases and J 0 bases, leaving 11 bases between the germline ends. The CDR3 is CSASEGGMNTEAFF. The DNA for the CDR3 is TGCAGTGCTAGCGAGGGCGGGATGAACACTGAAGCTTTCTTT.

This clonotype was observed at least ten times. The chain carries TRBV11-2 and TRBJ2-1; TRBD2 aligns across 10 bases. V lost 5 bases, J lost 4 bases, and 8 bases stayed unmatched. The CDR3 consists of 16 residues. CDR1 and CDR2 from the germline V gene are SGHAT and FQNNGV. CDR3 coding DNA: TGTGCCAGCAGCCGACCACGGACTAGCGGTTACAATGAGCAGTTCTTC. This codes for CASSRPRTSGYNEQFF.

In its sample, this clonotype was seen many times. The chain is built from TRBV2 and TRBJ1-1; 11 positions agree with TRBD1. From germline, CDR1 is SNHLY and CDR2 FYNNEI. Losses at the gene ends were 9 bases for V and 5 bases for J; bases not matched to a gene: 5. The CDR3 contains 13 residues. The CDR3 spells CASSGTGGTEAFF. The CDR3 bases are TGTGCCAGTTCCGGGACAGGGGGAACTGAAGCTTTCTTT.

This clonotype was counted between two and nine times. This chain uses TRBV28 with TRBJ2-1, with 7 bases lining up with TRBD2. After removal of 1 base from V and 6 bases from J, the junction contained 9 bases not matched to a gene. Germline V gives CDR1 MDHEN, CDR2 SYDVKM. CDR3 size: 16 residues. The DNA of the CDR3 is TGTGCCAGCAGTTTATCCGCTAGCGGAGCTTTCAATGAGCAGTTCTTC. Translated, it gives CASSLSASGAFNEQFF.

This clonotype was seen only a few times. The rearrangement uses TRBV6-6 and TRBJ1-5; D is undetermined. V lost 0 bases and J 6 bases, leaving 3 bases between the germline ends. The CDR3 is 12 amino acids. Germline loops: CDR1 MNHNY, CDR2 SVGAGI (reference sequence). CDR3 loop: CASSYSSQPQHF. The CDR3 DNA is TGTGCCAGCAGTTACTCAAGTCAGCCCCAGCATTTT.